The clone carrying this T cell receptor beta chain was detected ten times or more. The data are from a study of T-cell reconstitution after alpha-beta-depleted transplantation in children. Looked up from germline, CDR1 is MDHEN and CDR2 is SYDVKM. Between the trimmed V and J ends, which lost 4 bases and 4 bases, there was a span of 5 bases. The CDR3 is made up of 11 amino acids. The authors prepared the TCRbeta library with unique molecular identifiers. Using its own MiXCR run on the PCR reads, TCRdb lists one record per CDR3 protein. The sample holds around 380,000 distinct CDR3 sequences; approximately 10% are singletons and the top ten take nearly 5.5%.

This chain joins TRBV28 and TRBJ2-7; no reliable D call. Sequences were derived from PBMCs from the stem cell graft donor, sampled from the stem cell graft. This TCR came from a human donor who donated a stem cell graft to a child with acute myeloid leukemia. CDR3 sequence: CASSSFYEQYV. The CDR3 DNA sequence: TGTGCCAGCAGTTCTTTTTACGAGCAGTACGTC.